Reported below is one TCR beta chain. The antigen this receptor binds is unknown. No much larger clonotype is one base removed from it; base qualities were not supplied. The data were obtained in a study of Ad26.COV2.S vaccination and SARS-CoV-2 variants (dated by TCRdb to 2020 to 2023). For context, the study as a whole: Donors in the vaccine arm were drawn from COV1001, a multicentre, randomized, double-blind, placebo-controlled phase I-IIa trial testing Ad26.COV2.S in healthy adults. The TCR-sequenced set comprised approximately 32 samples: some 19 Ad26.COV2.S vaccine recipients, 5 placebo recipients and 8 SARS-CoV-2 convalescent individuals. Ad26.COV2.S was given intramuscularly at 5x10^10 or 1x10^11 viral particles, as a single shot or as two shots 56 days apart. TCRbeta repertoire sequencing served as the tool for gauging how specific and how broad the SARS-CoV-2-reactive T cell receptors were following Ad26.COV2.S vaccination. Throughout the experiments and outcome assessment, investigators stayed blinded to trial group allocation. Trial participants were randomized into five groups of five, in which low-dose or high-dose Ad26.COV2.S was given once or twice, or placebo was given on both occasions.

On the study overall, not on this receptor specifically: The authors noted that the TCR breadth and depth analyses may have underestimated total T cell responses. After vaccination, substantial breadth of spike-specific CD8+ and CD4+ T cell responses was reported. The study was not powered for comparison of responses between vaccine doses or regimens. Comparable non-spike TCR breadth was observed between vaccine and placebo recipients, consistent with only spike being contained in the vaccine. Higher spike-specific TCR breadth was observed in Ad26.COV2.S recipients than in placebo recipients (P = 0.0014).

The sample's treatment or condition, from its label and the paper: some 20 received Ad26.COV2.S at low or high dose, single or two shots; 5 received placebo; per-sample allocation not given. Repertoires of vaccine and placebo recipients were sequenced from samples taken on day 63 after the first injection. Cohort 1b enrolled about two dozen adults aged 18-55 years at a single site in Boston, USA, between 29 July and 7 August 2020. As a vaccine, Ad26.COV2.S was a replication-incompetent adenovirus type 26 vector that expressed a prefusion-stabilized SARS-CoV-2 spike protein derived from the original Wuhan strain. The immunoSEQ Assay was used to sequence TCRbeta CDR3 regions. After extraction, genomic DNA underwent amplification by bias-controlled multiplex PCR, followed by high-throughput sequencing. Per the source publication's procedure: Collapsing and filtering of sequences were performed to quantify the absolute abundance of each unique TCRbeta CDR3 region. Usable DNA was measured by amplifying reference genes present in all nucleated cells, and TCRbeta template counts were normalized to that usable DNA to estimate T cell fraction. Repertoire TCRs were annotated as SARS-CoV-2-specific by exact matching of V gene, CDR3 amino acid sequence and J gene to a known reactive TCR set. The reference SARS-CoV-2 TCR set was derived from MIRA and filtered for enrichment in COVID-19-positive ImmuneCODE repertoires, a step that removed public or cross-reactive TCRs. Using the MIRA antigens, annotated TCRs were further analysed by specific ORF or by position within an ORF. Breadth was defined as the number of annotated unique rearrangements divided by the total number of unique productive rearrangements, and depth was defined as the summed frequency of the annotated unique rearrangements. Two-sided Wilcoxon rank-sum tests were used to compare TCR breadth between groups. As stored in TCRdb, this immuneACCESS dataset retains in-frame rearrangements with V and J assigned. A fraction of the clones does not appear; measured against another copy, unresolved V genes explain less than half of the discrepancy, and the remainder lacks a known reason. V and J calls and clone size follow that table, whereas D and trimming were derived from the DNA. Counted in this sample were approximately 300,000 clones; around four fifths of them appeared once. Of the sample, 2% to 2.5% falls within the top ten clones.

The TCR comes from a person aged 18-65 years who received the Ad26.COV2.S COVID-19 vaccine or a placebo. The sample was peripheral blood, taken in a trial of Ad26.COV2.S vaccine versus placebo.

The CDR3 protein is CASSLAGGQGGYTF. The nucleotide sequence is TGTGCCAGCAGCTTGGCCGGGGGACAGGGAGGCTACACCTTC. The chain was built from TRBV5-5 and TRBJ1-2; TRBD1 aligns with 9 central bases. The cysteine opens and the phenylalanine closes a CDR3 of 14 amino acids. Only the CDR3 region is kept as DNA, spanning 42 bases read in frame from base 1. The germline V gene (reference sequence) specifies SGHKS as CDR1 and YYEKEE as CDR2. Here V drops 0 bases and J drops 8 bases, and the junction holds 5 bases not matched to any gene.